The entry that follows covers one T cell receptor beta chain sequence. The sample belongs to a study of blood T cell repertoires in COVID-19. Here immunoSEQ multiplex PCR was the method, and the copy in TCRdb shows in-frame clones only, minus some. Here the sample spans about 160,000 clones, roughly 80% being singletons. Input material: PBMCs or T cells enriched from blood (not recorded which). The TCR sequence derives from a woman in her thirties or forties with acute COVID-19.

The DNA for the CDR3 is TGTGCCAGCACCTTTGGAGGACAGGCCTACGAGCAGTACGTC. It codes for CASTFGGQAYEQYV. The chain links TRBV6-5 to TRBJ2-7; 7 positions agree with TRBD1. V trimming: 7 bases; J trimming: 2 bases; junction bases outside the gene matches: 8. This CDR3 comprises 14 residues. Germline CDR1 reads MNHEY; CDR2 reads SVGAGI.